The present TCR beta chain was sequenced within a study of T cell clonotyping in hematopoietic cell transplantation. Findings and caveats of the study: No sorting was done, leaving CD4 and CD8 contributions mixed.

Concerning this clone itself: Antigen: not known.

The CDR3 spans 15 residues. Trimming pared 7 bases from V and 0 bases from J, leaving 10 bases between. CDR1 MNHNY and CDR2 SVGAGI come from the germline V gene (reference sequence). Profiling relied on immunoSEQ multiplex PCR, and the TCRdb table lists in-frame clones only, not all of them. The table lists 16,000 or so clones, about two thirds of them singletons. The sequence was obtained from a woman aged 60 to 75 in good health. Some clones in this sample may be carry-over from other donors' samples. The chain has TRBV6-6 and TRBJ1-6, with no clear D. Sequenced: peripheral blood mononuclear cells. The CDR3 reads CASTQGSSYNSPLHF. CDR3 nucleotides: TGTGCCAGCACCCAAGGAAGCTCCTATAATTCACCCCTCCACTTT.